This T cell receptor beta chain was sequenced in a study of cytomegalovirus exposure and HLA in healthy donors. Study-wide results and limits: The study recorded some 160 TCR beta chains that were cytomegalovirus-associated. The dataset shows that most TCR sequences were rare, while some public TCRs occurred in many donors.

Germline V gene lookup returns CDR1 MNHNS and CDR2 SASEGT. The length of the CDR3 is 13 residues. V lost 4 bases to trimming and J lost 7 bases; unmatched junction nucleotides: 2. With regard to this clone: The antigen is unknown.

Primers included in the PCR were 60 Vbeta and 13 Jbeta primers. Profiling relied on immunoSEQ multiplex PCR, and the TCRdb table lists in-frame clones only, not all of them. The profile covers about 130,000 clones, with under 85% appearing a single time and around 3.9% taken by the ten largest. The material sequenced was PBMCs. The sequence derives from a woman in her fifties or sixties in good health and CMV-seropositive. The chain is built from TRBV6-1 and TRBJ1-4; 8 nucleotides match TRBD1. DNA of the CDR3: TGTGCCAGCAGTGCCGGGACAGGTGAAAAACTGTTTTTT. This sequence encodes CASSAGTGEKLFF.